This T cell receptor delta chain comes out of a study of gamma-delta T cells after stem cell transplantation. Comment on this clone: This DNA's translation differs at residue 13 from TCRdb's protein, which comes from a much larger clone; a read error is likely, and the protein shown is translated from the DNA.

The CDR3 is 17 residues long. CDR1 is GEAIGNYY and CDR2 is EKD in the germline V gene. TCRdb used CATT to re-call clones from the RT-PCR reads. The data contain 2,500 to 3,000 delta-chain clones, less than 9.5% of them singletons. The receptor was derived from a human donor. It is not recorded whose cells these are; they may come from a transplant donor. The specimen sequenced was gamma-delta T cells. This chain connects TRDV2 to TRDJ2; 10 bases align to TRDD3. The CDR3, as DNA: TGTGCCTGTGACACGGTGACTGGGGGATTCCAGACAGTACAACTCTTCTTT. Translation gives CACDTVTGGFQTVQLFF.